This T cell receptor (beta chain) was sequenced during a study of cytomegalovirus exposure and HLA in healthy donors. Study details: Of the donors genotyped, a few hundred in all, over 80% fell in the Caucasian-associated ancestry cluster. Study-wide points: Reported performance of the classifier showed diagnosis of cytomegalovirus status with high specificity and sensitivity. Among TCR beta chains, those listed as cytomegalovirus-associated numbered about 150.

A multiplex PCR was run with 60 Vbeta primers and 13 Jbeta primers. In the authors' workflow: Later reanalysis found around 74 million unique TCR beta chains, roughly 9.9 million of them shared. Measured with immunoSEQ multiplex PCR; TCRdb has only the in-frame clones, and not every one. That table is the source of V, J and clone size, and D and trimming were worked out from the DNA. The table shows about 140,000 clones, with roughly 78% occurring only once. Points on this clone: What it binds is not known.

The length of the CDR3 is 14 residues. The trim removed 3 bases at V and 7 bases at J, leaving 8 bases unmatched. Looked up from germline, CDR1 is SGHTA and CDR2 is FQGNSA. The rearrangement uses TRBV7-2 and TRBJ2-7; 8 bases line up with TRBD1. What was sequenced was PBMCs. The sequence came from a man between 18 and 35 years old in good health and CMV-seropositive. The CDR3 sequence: CASSFGTGVVEQYF. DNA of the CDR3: TGTGCCAGCAGCTTCGGGACAGGAGTAGTGGAGCAGTACTTC.